These 20 T cell receptor beta chains came from one sample sequenced in a study of blood T cell repertoires in COVID-19. Only in-frame clones appear in the TCRdb table, and some are missing; sequencing was by immunoSEQ multiplex PCR. The profile shows 250,000 or so clones, roughly 77% of them singletons. The material sequenced was peripheral blood. The receptors were gathered from a woman of 80 years or more with acute or convalescent COVID-19.

The J gene is TRBJ1-5, the V gene TRBV6-6, with TRBD1 matching over 7 bases. The CDR3 runs to 14 residues. Unmatched junction bases numbered 10, after V lost 5 bases and J lost 9 bases. Germline lookup yields CDR1 MNHNY and CDR2 SVGAGI (reference sequence). DNA for the CDR3: TGTGCCAGCAGTCCGAGACAGGGCCAGGGGCCCCAGCATTTT. Translating it yields CASSPRQGQGPQHF.

Details on this clone: At the DNA level, this CDR3 is encoded by other sequences in the same sample as well. Written as DNA, the CDR3 is TGTGCCAGCGGGGACAGGGAAACTGAAGCTTTCTTT. This sequence encodes CASGDRETEAFF. V and J are TRBV6-6 and TRBJ1-1; 9 nucleotides match TRBD1. Germline CDR1 is MNHNY and CDR2 is SVGAGI (reference sequence). This CDR3 has 12 amino acids. The V and J ends lost 8 bases and 5 bases, in that order; junction bases with no gene match: 3.

This rearrangement joins TRBV2 to TRBJ1-4; 9 bases are a match to TRBD1. V was clipped by 8 bases and J by 10 bases; unmatched bases: 23. The CDR3 covers 18 residues. The germline V gene has CDR1 SNHLY and CDR2 FYNNEI. The CDR3 DNA follows: TGTGCCAGCTCCGCTCTTAGGACAGGGGCGGCAATCGGAGGAAAACTGTTTTTT. Protein product: CASSALRTGAAIGGKLFF.

The chain has TRBV18 and TRBJ1-5, with D unclear. In germline, CDR1 is KGHSH, CDR2 LQKENI. V lost 4 bases and J 1 base, leaving 11 bases between the germline ends. CDR3 length equals 15 residues. The CDR3 bases are TGTGCCAGCTCACAAAATGACGGGAGCAATCAGCCCCAGCATTTT. It specifies CASSQNDGSNQPQHF.

The chain couples TRBV5-4 to TRBJ1-2; weak D call: TRBD1 (6 bases). CDR1 and CDR2 (germline): SGHNT, YYREEE (reference sequence). With 4 bases removed from V and 2 bases from J, the gap between germline ends came to 9 bases. The CDR3 is 13 residues long. The CDR3 DNA follows: TGTGCCAGCAGCCACAGGGACAACTATGGCTACACCTTC. Residues: CASSHRDNYGYTF.

The chain has TRBV7-2 and TRBJ1-2; D possibly corresponds to TRBD1 (5 bases). The germline CDR1 and CDR2 sequences are SGHTA and FQGNSA. Deletions cut 1 base from V and 3 bases from J, with 12 bases between. The CDR3 covers 15 residues. CDR3 DNA: TGTGCCAGCAGCTTAGATATATCAGGGTACTATGGCTACACCTTC. Translation gives CASSLDISGYYGYTF.

The rearrangement links TRBV5-1 to TRBJ2-1; possibly TRBD2 for D (6 bases). The V gene's germline CDR1 is SGHRS and CDR2 YFSETQ. The CDR3 totals 16 residues. Trimming pared 0 bases from V and 8 bases from J, leaving 18 bases between. CDR3 residues: CASSLEGPRRAHEQFF. The CDR3 DNA reads as TGCGCCAGCAGCTTGGAAGGGCCGCGGAGGGCCCATGAGCAGTTCTTC.

The gene calls are TRBV25-1 and TRBJ2-1; the D gene is possibly TRBD2 (6 bases). This CDR3 is 15 amino acids long. The germline CDR1 and CDR2 sequences are MGHDK and SYGVNS. V shed 6 bases and J shed 0 bases, with 12 bases lying between them. The CDR3 DNA reads as TGTGCCAGCAGGAAAACTAGCTTCTCCTACAATGAGCAGTTCTTC. Its translation: CASRKTSFSYNEQFF.

The genes are TRBV5-6 and TRBJ2-3, with TRBD2 matching 9 bases. CDR1 and CDR2 (germline): SGHDT, YYEEEE. V was pared by 3 bases and J by 6 bases, with 8 bases of the junction left unmatched. The CDR3 has 15 residues. The CDR3 nucleotides read TGTGCCAGCAGCTCGCTAGCGGGGCCGGGTGATACGCAGTATTTT. Translating it yields CASSSLAGPGDTQYF.

This clone was seen a handful of times. The V call is TRBV19, the J call TRBJ1-5; tentative D call: TRBD1 (6 bases). This CDR3 is built from 17 residues. V was clipped by 3 bases and J by 5 bases, with 20 bases between them. Germline V gene data show CDR1 as LNHDA and CDR2 as SQIVND (reference sequence). The CDR3, as DNA: TGTGCCAGTAGTATTACGTCCGGTGTCAGGGGACATCAGCCCCAGCATTTT. Its protein product is CASSITSGVRGHQPQHF. Combining the CDR3 with reference TRBV19 and TRBJ1-5 gives the whole variable domain DGGITQSPKYLFRKEGQNVTLSCEQNLNHDAMYWYRQDPGQGLRLIYYSQIVNDFQKGDIAEGYSVSREKKESFPLTVTSAQKNPTAFYLCASSITSGVRGHQPQHFGDGTRLSIL.

This chain links TRBV5-4 with TRBJ1-5; D is ambiguous. With 3 bases removed from V and 5 bases from J, the gap between germline ends came to 6 bases. The germline CDR1 and CDR2 sequences are SGHNT and YYREEE (reference sequence). CDR3 size: 12 residues. CDR3 sequence: CASSSGDQPQHF. The CDR3 DNA sequence: TGTGCCAGCAGCTCGGGAGATCAGCCCCAGCATTTT.

This sequence joins TRBV19 and TRBJ1-5; weak D call: TRBD1 (6 bases). CDR3 length: 14 residues. The germline gives CDR1 LNHDA, CDR2 SQIVND (reference sequence). V dropped 5 bases and J dropped 7 bases, with 15 bases sitting between them. The CDR3 nucleotides are TGTGCCAGTAGTTTTACAGGGATTCTACAGCCCCAGCATTTT. Its translation is CASSFTGILQPQHF.

There are a few counts of this clone. The chain uses TRBV20-1 and TRBJ2-2; TRBD2 matches 9 bases. The J segment lost 2 bases and the V segment lost 3 bases, leaving 7 bases of the junction unmatched. The CDR3 consists of 16 residues. The germline CDR1 and CDR2 sequences are DFQATT and SNEGSKA (reference sequence). The CDR3 DNA reads TGCAGTGCTAGTAGCGGGAGCTCTTTCAACACCGGGGAGCTGTTTTTT. Translation gives CSASSGSSFNTGELFF.

This clone was recorded only once. V and J are TRBV19 and TRBJ2-7, with D perhaps TRBD1 (5 bases). CDR3 length equals 16 residues. CDR1 and CDR2 from the germline V gene are LNHDA and SQIVND (reference sequence). V was cut by 1 base and J by 2 bases, with 15 bases left in between. The CDR3 DNA follows: TGTGCCAGTAGTATAGCAGCGACAGCCGTTCCCTACGAGCAGTACTTC. This gives the protein CASSIAATAVPYEQYF.

The chain uses TRBV18 and TRBJ2-7; 9 nucleotides line up with TRBD1. There are 16 residues in the CDR3. Germline loops: CDR1 KGHSH, CDR2 LQKENI. V trimming: 6 bases; J trimming: 4 bases; junction bases outside the gene matches: 13. This CDR3 is CASSNTAGTGTYEQYF. For the CDR3, the DNA is TGTGCCAGCTCCAATACCGCGGGGACAGGGACTTACGAGCAGTACTTC.

This clone was seen many times. The chain has TRBV20-1 and TRBJ2-4; D is undetermined. CDR1 is DFQATT and CDR2 is SNEGSKA in the germline V gene (reference sequence). CDR3 length equals 11 residues. The CDR3 DNA is TGCAGCGCCTCAAACAGAAACATTCAGTACTTC. Translation: CSASNRNIQYF.

This clone was observed a few times. The rearrangement links TRBV27 to TRBJ1-6; 7 bases map to TRBD1. Trimming took 4 bases from V and 1 from J; bases not matched to a gene: 4. Germline V gene lookup returns CDR1 MNHEY and CDR2 SMNVEV (reference sequence). This CDR3 region has 16 residues. This chain's CDR3 is CASSSQGNSYNSPLHF. The CDR3 coding sequence is TGTGCCAGCAGTTCACAGGGGAATTCCTATAATTCACCCCTCCACTTT.

This clone turned up a few times. This chain connects TRBV30 to TRBJ1-6, with 7 bases that match TRBD1. V gave up 8 bases and J gave up 1 base; unmatched junction bases: 5. In germline, CDR1 is GTSNPN, CDR2 SVGIG (reference sequence). This CDR3 region has 14 residues. CDR3 amino acids: CAGRQGSYNSPLHF. The CDR3 nucleotides are TGTGCCGGAAGACAGGGATCCTATAATTCACCCCTCCACTTT.

J is TRBJ2-3 and V is TRBV7-2; 14 nucleotides line up with TRBD2. The trim removed 8 bases at V and 5 bases at J, leaving 3 bases unmatched. The length of the CDR3 is 14 residues. CDR1 is SGHTA and CDR2 is FQGNSA in the germline V gene. CDR3: CASGLAGGVDTQYF. CDR3 DNA sequence: TGTGCCAGCGGACTAGCGGGGGGTGTAGATACGCAGTATTTT.

The chain uses TRBV5-1 and TRBJ2-7; TRBD1 is a possible D gene (5 bases). The CDR3 is made up of 16 amino acids. V was clipped by 1 base and J by 6 bases, with 20 bases between them. Germline V lookup: CDR1 SGHRS, CDR2 YFSETQ. The CDR3 DNA follows: TGCGCCAGCAGCTTGAGGCCGACAGCCAACCTTGGCGAGCAGTACTTC. Translating it yields CASSLRPTANLGEQYF.